The sequence of this T cell receptor (beta chain) was determined in a study of CD8 T cells in ankylosing spondylitis. Trimming cost V 4 bases and J 4 bases, with 14 bases left between them. The CDR3 runs to 15 residues. Germline lookup yields CDR1 SNHLY and CDR2 FYNNEI. TCRdb fed the 5' RACE reads into MiXCR, producing one record per CDR3 protein. The sample has about 64,000 distinct CDR3 sequences; more than 5.5% are singletons. General observations from the study: Earlier authors reported some of these motif variants in reactive arthritis synovial fluid and blood. Disease-associated clones were reportedly significantly overrepresented in matched ankylosing spondylitis synovial fluid. Relatively scarce in peripheral blood, disease-linked clones were CD8+.

Notes on this clonotype: The antigen remains undetermined.

The specimen was synovial fluid, either unsorted or a sorted T cell fraction (not recorded which). This sequence originates from a male donor with ankylosing spondylitis. The chain uses TRBV2 and TRBJ2-1; D may be TRBD1 or TRBD2 (5 bases each). This chain's CDR3 is CASSAEGPIYNEQFF. The CDR3 nucleotides read TGTGCCAGCAGTGCAGAGGGACCGATATACAATGAGCAGTTCTTC.